This paragraph reports one T cell receptor beta chain. Its antigen remains undetermined. The input lacks base qualities; no much larger clone sits a single base away. This sample is drawn from a study of blood T cell repertoires in COVID-19 (dated by TCRdb to 2018 to 2020). Background for the entire study: The collaborator samples originated in the United States, Italy and Spain and spanned the acute and convalescent phases of COVID-19. The material from the prospective study consisted of cDNA or gDNA derived from T cells, B-cell-depleted T cells, or PBMCs. Subjects who had been exposed to COVID-19, were actively infected with it, or had recovered from it provided the deeply sampled blood TCRbeta repertoires that made up the dataset. A freely available public database, intended as a resource for researchers studying the immune response to SARS-CoV-2, is where the repertoires were released. The samples were drawn from the first 160 participants of the ongoing ImmuneRACE study and from 1,254 subjects provided by 6 global collaborators. Sample metadata almost always included a de-identified subject ID, COVID-19 status, age in years and sex. Where available, HLA class I and class II types were obtained from metadata supplied by the sample provider rather than from assay-based typing. The research as a whole found: The quantity of clinical and demographic metadata differed by source and by participant and was supplied without curation.

In Seattle, one collaborating source enrolled patients while the infection was active and tracked those patients longitudinally over the course of disease. Collaborating institutions collected whole blood in K2EDTA tubes following their own protocols. For TCRbeta analysis, collaborator samples were shipped as frozen whole blood, as isolated PBMCs, or as DNA extracted from either sample type. Trimmed from V: 3 bases; trimmed from J: 8 bases; junction bases lacking a gene match: 9. The CDR1 and CDR2 encoded by the germline V gene (reference sequence) are MNHEY and SMNVEV. The CDR3 runs 15 residues from the cysteine to the phenylalanine. The retained sequence is limited to the CDR3, 45 bases, with the frame set at the first base. TCRbeta CDR3 regions were amplified from genomic DNA by means of the immunoSEQ Assay, a bias-controlled multiplex PCR. In the paper's pipeline: The number of nucleated cells in each sample was estimated from the amplification of reference gene primers within the assay. Sequence reads were collapsed and filtered to measure the absolute abundance of every unique TCRbeta CDR3 rearrangement. For each sample, productive Simpson clonality was calculated as the square root of Simpson's diversity index across productive rearrangements. TCRdb obtained this table from immuneACCESS and retained in-frame rearrangements with V and J assigned. These tables miss some clones; where compared with another copy, unresolved V genes account for less than half of the shortfall, and the remainder is unexplained. V, J and clone size derive from that table, while D and trimming were established from the DNA sequence. The sample profile shows about 68,000 clones; 80% to 95% of them were found once. The top ten clones comprise approximately 0.49% of the sample.

This clonotype was sampled from a man aged 45 to 65 with COVID-19, enrolled during active disease. The receptor chain draws on TRBV27 and TRBJ2-3; TRBD2 matches 9 bases in the middle. The sample was peripheral blood. The CDR3 is CASSLSTSGRSTQYF. The nucleotide sequence is TGTGCCAGCAGTTTGTCCACTAGCGGGCGGAGTACGCAGTATTTT.